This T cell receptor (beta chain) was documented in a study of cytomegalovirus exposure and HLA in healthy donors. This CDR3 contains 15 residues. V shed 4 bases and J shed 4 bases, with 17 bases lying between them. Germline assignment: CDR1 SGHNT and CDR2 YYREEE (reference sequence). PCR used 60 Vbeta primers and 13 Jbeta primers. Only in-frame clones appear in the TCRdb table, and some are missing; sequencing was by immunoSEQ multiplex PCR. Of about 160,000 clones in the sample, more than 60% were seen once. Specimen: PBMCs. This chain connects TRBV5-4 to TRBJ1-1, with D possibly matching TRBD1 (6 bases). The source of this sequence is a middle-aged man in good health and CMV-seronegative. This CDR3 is CASSPAAGEGTEAFF. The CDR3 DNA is TGTGCCAGCAGCCCGGCGGCAGGGGAAGGCACTGAAGCTTTCTTT.